This T cell receptor beta chain was recorded in a study of cytomegalovirus exposure and HLA in healthy donors. PCR was performed using 60 Vbeta and 13 Jbeta primers. Produced via immunoSEQ multiplex PCR; TCRdb's table is partial and in-frame only. Found here are 110,000 or so clones, over 65% of them singletons; the top ten hold about 4%. The sequence was collected from a woman aged 40 to 49 in good health and CMV-seropositive. The specimen was PBMCs.

As DNA, the CDR3 is TGTGCCAGTAGTGGCGGGGGCTCCTACAATGAGCAGTTCTTC. It specifies CASSGGGSYNEQFF. This chain links TRBV19 with TRBJ2-1; 7 bases are shared with TRBD2. V lost 5 bases and J lost 0; bases outside the gene matches: 1. This CDR3 is built from 14 residues. Germline-derived CDR1 and CDR2 are LNHDA and SQIVND (reference sequence).